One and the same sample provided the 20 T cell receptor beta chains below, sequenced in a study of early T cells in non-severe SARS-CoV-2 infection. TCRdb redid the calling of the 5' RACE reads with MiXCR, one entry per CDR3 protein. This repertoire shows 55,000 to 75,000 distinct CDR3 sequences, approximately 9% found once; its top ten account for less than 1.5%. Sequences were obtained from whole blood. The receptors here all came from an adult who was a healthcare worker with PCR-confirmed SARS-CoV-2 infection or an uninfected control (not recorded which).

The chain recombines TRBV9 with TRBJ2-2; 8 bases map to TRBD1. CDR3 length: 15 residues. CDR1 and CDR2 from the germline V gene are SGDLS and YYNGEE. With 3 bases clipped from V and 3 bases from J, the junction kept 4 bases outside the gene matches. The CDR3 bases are TGTGCCAGCAGCGCTGGACAGGGATACACCGGGGAGCTGTTTTTT. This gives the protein CASSAGQGYTGELFF.

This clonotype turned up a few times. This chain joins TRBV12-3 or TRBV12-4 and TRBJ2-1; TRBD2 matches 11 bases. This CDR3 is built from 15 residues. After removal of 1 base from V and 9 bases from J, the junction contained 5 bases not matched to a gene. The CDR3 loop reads CASSLGSGGVGEQFF. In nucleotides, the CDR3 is TGTGCCAGCAGTTTAGGTAGCGGGGGGGTCGGTGAGCAGTTCTTC.

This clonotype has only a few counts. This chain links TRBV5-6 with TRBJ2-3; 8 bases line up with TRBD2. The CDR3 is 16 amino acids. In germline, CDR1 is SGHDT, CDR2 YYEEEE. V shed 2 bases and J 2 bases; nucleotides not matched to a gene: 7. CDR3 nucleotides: TGTGCCAGCAGCTTCATAAGCGGGGGCCACACAGATACGCAGTATTTT. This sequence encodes CASSFISGGHTDTQYF.

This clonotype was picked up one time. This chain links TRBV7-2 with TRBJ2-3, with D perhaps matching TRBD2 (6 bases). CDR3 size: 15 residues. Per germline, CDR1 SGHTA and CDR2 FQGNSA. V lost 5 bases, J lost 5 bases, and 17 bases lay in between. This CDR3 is CASSTPLGGVDTQYF. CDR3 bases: TGTGCCAGCAGCACCCCGCTAGGAGGGGTAGATACGCAGTATTTT.

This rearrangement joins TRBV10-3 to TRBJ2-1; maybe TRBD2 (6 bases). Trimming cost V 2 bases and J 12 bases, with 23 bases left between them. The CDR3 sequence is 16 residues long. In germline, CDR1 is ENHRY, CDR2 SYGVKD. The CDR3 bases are TGTGCCATCAGTGAGCCGACGGCTAGCGCGAACGGGGGGCAGTTCTTC. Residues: CAISEPTASANGGQFF.

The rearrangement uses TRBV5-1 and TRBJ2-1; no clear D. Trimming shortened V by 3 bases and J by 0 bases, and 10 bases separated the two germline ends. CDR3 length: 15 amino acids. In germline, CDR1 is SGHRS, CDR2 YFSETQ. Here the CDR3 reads CASSSFDSSYNEQFF. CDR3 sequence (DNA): TGCGCCAGCAGCTCCTTCGATAGCTCCTACAATGAGCAGTTCTTC.

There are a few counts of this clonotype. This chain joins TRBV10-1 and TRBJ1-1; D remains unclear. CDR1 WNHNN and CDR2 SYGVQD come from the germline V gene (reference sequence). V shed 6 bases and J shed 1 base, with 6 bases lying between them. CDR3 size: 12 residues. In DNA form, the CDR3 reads TGCGCCAGCAGCCAACAGAACACTGAAGCTTTCTTT. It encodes CASSQQNTEAFF.

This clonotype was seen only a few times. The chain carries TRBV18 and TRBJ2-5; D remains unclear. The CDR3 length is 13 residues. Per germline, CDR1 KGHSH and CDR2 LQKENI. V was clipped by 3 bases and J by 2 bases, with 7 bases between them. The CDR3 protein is CASSPTQQETQYF. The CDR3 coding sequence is TGTGCCAGCTCACCCACCCAACAAGAGACCCAGTACTTC. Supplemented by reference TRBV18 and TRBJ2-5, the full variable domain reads NAGVMQNPRHLVRRRGQEARLRCSPMKGHSHVYWYRQLPEEGLKFMVYLQKENIIDESGMPKERFSAEFPKEGPSILRIQQVVRGDSAAYFCASSPTQQETQYFGPGTRLLVL.

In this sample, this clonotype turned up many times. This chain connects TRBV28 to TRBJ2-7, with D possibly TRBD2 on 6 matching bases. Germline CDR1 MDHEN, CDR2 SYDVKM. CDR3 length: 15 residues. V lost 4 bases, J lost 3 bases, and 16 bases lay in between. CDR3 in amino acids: CASSYAGTSSYEQYV. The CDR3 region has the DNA TGTGCCAGCAGTTACGCCGGGACTTCCAGCTACGAGCAGTACGTC.

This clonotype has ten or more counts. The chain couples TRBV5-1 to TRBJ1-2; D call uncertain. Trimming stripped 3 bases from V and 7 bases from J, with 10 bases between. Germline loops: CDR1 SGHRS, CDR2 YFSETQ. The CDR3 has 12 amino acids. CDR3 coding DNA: TGCGCCAGCAGCTCGGGTAGTGGTGGCTACACCTTC. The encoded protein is CASSSGSGGYTF.

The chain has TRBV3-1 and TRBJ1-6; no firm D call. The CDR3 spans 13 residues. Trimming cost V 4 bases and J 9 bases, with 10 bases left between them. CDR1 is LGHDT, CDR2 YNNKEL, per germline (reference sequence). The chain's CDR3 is CASSPITSSPLHF. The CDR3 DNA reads TGTGCCAGCAGCCCAATTACTAGTTCACCCCTCCACTTT.

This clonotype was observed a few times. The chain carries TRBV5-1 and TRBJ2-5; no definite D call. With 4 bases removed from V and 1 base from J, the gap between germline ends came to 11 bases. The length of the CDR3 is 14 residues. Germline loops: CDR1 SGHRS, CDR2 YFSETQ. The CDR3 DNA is TGCGCCAGCAGCCCAGCCACAGTCCAAGAGACCCAGTACTTC. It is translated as CASSPATVQETQYF.

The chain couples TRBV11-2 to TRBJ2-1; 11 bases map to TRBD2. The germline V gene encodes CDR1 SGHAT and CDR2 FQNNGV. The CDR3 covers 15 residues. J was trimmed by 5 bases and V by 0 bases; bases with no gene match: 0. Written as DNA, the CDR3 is TGTGCCAGCAGCTTAGAACTAGCGGGGGACAATGAGCAGTTCTTC. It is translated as CASSLELAGDNEQFF.

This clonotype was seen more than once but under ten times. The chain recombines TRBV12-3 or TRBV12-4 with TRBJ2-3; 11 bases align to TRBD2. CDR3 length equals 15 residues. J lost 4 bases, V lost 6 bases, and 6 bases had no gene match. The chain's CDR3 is CASRASGGWPDTQYF. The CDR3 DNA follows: TGTGCCAGCAGGGCTAGCGGGGGGTGGCCAGATACGCAGTATTTT.

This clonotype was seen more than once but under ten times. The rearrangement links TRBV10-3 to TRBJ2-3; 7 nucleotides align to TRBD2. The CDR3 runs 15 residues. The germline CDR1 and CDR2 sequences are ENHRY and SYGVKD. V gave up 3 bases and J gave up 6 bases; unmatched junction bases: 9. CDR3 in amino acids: CAISDSVSGRDTQYF. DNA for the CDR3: TGTGCCATCAGTGACTCAGTTAGCGGGCGGGATACGCAGTATTTT.

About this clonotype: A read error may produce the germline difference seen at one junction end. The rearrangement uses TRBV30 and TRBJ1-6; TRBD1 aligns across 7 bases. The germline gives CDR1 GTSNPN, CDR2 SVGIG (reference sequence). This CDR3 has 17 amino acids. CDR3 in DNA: TGTGCCTGGAGTTTCGTTCGGGACAGCTCCCATAATTCACCCCTCCACTTT. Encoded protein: CAWSFVRDSSHNSPLHF.

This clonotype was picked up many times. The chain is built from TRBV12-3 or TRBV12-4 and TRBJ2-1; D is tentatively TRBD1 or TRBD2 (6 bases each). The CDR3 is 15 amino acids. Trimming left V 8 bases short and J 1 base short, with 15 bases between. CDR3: CASGGGAISYNEQFF. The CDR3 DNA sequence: TGTGCCAGCGGGGGCGGGGCGATATCCTACAATGAGCAGTTCTTC.

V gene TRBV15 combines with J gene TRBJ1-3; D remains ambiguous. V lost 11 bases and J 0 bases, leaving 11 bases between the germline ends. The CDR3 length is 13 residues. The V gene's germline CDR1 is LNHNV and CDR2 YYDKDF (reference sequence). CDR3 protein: CAAQDLSGNTIYF. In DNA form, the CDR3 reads TGTGCCGCCCAAGACCTCTCTGGAAACACCATATATTTT.

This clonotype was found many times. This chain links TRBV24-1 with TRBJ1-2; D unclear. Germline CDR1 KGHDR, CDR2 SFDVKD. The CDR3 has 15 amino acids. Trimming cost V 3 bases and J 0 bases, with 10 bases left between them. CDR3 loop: CATSDASQPNYGYTF. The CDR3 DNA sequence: TGTGCCACCAGTGATGCGAGCCAGCCTAACTATGGCTACACCTTC.

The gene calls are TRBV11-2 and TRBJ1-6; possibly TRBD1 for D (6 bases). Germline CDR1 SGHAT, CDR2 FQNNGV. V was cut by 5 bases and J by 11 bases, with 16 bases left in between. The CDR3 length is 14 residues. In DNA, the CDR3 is TGTGCCAGCAGCCAGCCGGGGGGCGCAGCACCCCTCCACTTT. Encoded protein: CASSQPGGAAPLHF.